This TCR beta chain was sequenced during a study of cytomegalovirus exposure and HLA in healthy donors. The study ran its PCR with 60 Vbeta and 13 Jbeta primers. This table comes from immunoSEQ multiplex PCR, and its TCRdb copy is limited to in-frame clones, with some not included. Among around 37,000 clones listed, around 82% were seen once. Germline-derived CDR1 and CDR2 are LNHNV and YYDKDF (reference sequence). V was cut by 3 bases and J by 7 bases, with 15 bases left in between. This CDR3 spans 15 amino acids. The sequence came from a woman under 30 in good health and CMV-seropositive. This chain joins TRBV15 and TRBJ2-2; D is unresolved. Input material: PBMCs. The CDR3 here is CATSSSEARRGELFF. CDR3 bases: TGTGCCACCAGCAGCTCCGAGGCGCGCCGCGGGGAGCTGTTTTTT.